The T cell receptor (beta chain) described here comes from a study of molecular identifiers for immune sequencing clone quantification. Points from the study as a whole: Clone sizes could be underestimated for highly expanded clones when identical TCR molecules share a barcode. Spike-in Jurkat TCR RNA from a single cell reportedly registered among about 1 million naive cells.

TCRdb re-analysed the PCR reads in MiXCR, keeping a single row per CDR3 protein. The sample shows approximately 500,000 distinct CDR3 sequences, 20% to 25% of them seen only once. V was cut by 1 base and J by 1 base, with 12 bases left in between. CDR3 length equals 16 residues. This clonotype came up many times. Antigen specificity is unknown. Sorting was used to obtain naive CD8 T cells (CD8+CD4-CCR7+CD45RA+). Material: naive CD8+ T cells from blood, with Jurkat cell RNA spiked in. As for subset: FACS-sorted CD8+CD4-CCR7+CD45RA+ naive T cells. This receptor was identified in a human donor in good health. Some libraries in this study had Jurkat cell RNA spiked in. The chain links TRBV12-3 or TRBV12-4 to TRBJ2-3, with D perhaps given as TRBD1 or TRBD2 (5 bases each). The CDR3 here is CASSLDGGSRTDTQYF. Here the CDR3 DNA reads TGTGCCAGCAGTTTAGATGGGGGTTCCCGCACAGATACGCAGTATTTT.